This T cell receptor (beta chain) originates from a study of blood T cell repertoires in COVID-19. Looking at the study overall: PBMCs, B-cell-depleted T cells, or T cells provided the cDNA or gDNA that made up the material.

The germline V gene encodes CDR1 SGHVS and CDR2 FQNEAQ. The CDR3 sequence is 13 residues long. Trimming at V came to 5 bases and at J to 15 bases, leaving 13 bases not matched to a gene. Study processing details: Using reference gene primer amplification, nucleated cell counts were estimated. The assay was immunoSEQ multiplex PCR, and TCRdb's table has in-frame clones only and misses some. V and J calls plus clone size are reproduced from that table; the DNA served to infer D and trimming. The table shows about 250,000 clones, with roughly 90% occurring only once. The receptor's source is a woman under 40 with active or convalescent COVID-19. The rearrangement links TRBV7-8 to TRBJ2-1; 7 bases line up with TRBD1. The specimen was peripheral blood. The CDR3 DNA follows: TGTGCCAGCAGCCCCCTATTAGGGGGCGGAGGGTTCTTC. Its protein is CASSPLLGGGGFF.